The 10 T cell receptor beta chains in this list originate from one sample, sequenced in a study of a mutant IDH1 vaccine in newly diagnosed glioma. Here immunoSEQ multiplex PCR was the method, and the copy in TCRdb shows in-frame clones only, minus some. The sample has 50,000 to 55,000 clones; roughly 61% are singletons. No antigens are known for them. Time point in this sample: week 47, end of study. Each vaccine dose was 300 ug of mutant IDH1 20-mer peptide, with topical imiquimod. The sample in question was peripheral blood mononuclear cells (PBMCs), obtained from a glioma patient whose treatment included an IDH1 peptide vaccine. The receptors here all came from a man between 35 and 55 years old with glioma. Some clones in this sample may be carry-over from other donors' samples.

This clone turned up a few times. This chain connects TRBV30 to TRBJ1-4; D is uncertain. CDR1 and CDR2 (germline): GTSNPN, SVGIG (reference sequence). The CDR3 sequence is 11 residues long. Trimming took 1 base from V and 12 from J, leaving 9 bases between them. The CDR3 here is CAWSGAGELFF. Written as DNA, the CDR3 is TGTGCCTGGAGTGGGGCTGGGGAACTGTTTTTT.

The CDR3 sequence: CASSPGLRTDTQYF. The CDR3 DNA follows: TGCGCCAGCAGTCCTGGCCTCCGCACAGATACGCAGTATTTT. V is TRBV23-1 and J is TRBJ2-3; no clear D. TRBV23-1 is classed as an ORF, of uncertain function. The CDR3 sequence is 14 residues long. The ends were cut back, 4 bases at V and 1 base at J, with 9 bases in the middle.

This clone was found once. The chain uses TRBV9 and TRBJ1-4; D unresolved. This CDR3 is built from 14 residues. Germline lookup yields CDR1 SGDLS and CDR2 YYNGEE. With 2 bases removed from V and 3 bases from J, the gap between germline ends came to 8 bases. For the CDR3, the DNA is TGTGCCAGCAGCGTCGGCCAACCTAATGAAAAACTGTTTTTT. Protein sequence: CASSVGQPNEKLFF. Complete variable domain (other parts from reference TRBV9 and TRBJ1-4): DSGVTQTPKHLITATGQRVTLRCSPRSGDLSVYWYQQSLDQGLQFLIQYYNGEERAKGNILERFSAQQFPDLHSELNLSSLELGDSALYFCASSVGQPNEKLFFGSGTQLSVL.

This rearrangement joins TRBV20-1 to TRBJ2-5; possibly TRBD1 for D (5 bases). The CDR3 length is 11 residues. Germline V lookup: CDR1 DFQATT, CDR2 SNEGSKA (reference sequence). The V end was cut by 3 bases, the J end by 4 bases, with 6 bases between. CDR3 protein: CSARTAETQYF. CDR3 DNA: TGCAGTGCTAGGACAGCAGAGACCCAGTACTTC.

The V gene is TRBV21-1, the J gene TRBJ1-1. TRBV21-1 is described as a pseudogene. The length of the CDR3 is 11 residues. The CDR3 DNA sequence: TGTGCCAGCACGGGGGGGGTTGAAGCTTTCTTT. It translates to CASTGGVEAFF.

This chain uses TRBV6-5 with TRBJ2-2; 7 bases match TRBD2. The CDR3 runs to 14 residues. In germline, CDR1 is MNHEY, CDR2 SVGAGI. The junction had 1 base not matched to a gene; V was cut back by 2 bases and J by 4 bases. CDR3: CASSYAGATGELFF. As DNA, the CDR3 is TGTGCCAGCAGTTACGCGGGAGCCACCGGGGAGCTGTTTTTT.

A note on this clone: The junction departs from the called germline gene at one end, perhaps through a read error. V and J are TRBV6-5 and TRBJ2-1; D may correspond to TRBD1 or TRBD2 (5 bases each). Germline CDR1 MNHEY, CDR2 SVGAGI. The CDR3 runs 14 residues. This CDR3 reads CASTYRGRFDEQFF. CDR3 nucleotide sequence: TGTGCCAGCACTTACCGGGGCCGGTTCGATGAGCAGTTCTTC.

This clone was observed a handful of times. The chain's CDR3 is CASSPTSDRAAEAFF. The CDR3 coding sequence is TGTGCCAGCAGTCCTACCTCCGACAGGGCGGCTGAAGCTTTCTTT. The chain has TRBV27 and TRBJ1-1; 7 positions match TRBD1. The ends lost 5 bases at V and 6 bases at J; junction bases unmatched: 12. The CDR3 extends over 15 amino acids. Germline-derived CDR1 and CDR2 are MNHEY and SMNVEV (reference sequence).

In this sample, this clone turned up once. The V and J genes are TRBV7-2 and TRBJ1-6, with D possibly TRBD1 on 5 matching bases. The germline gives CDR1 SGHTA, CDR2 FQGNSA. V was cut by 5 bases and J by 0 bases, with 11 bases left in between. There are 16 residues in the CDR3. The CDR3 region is CASSLGRGSYNSPLHF. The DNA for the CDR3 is TGTGCCAGCAGCCTGGGGAGGGGCTCCTATAATTCACCCCTCCACTTT.

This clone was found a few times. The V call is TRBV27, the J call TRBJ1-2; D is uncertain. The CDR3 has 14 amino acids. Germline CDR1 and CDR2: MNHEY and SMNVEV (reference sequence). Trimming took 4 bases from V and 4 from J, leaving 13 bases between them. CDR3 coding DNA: TGTGCCAGCAGTTCAGACACCGCCCCCTATGGCTACACCTTC. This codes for CASSSDTAPYGYTF.